These 26 T cell receptor beta chains originate from one sample sequenced in a study of CXCR3-negative and CXCR3-positive naive CD8 T cells. The study made its TRB cDNA libraries by 5' RACE, adding UMI labels. TCRdb reprocessed the 5' RACE reads, keeping one entry per CDR3 protein, no DNA. This sample's table reports tens of thousands of distinct CDR3 sequences. The material sequenced was naive CXCR3- CD8+ T cells from blood. Subset indicated: CD45RO-CCR7+CD27+CD95- naive CD8+ T cells lacking CXCR3 (TNR3-). The receptors come from a human donor in good health. Some clones in this sample may be carry-over from other donors' samples.

The chain carries TRBV21-1 and TRBJ2-7; the D call of TRBD1 rests on TCRdb alone, since no DNA is present to check it. TRBV21-1 is flagged as a pseudogene. The CDR3 totals 18 residues. Here the CDR3 reads CASSKVLAASGTRYEPYF.

The gene calls are TRBV29-1 and TRBJ2-5; TCRdb's D call of TRBD1 is untestable without DNA. There are 13 residues in the CDR3. Looked up from germline, CDR1 is SQVTM and CDR2 is ANQGSEA. CDR3 protein: CSVRDMGEETQYF.

The gene calls are TRBV6-2 or TRBV6-3 and TRBJ1-1; TCRdb's D call, TRBD1, is unchecked because there is no DNA. Per germline, CDR1 MNHEY and CDR2 SVGEGT. The CDR3 length is 18 residues. The CDR3 reads CASSHYTEGQSPNNEAFF.

The rearrangement joins TRBV29-1 to TRBJ2-7; TCRdb's D call, TRBD1, is unchecked because there is no DNA. The CDR3 length is 14 residues. Looked up from germline, CDR1 is SQVTM and CDR2 is ANQGSEA. Here the CDR3 reads CSVDSGRGTYEQYF.

The chain carries TRBV6-5 and TRBJ1-1; TCRdb designates TRBD1, a call that cannot be tested without DNA. The V gene's germline CDR1 is MNHEY and CDR2 SVGAGI. The CDR3 runs 14 residues. CDR3 sequence reads: CASSGTGALSKAFF.

The chain employs TRBV29-1 and TRBJ2-1; the D gene TCRdb calls, TRBD2, cannot be checked with no DNA. The CDR3 covers 16 residues. CDR1 is SQVTM and CDR2 is ANQGSEA in the germline V gene. Here the CDR3 reads CSVEWASGGAYNEQFF.

This sequence joins TRBV11-3 and TRBJ2-7; with no DNA, the TCRdb D assignment of TRBD1 cannot be verified. The length of the CDR3 is 14 residues. Germline CDR1 and CDR2: SGHNT and YENEEA. CDR3 sequence reads: CASSSRDGAYEQYF.

J is TRBJ2-7 and V is TRBV25-1; TCRdb picks TRBD1, but there is no DNA to check that call. The CDR3 totals 12 residues. Germline V lookup: CDR1 MGHDK, CDR2 SYGVNS. The CDR3 is CATGQGAREQYF.

The chain has TRBV7-9 and TRBJ1-5; without DNA, the TCRdb call of TRBD1 cannot be checked. Germline V CDR1 and CDR2: SEHNR, FQNEAQ (reference sequence). This CDR3 has 14 amino acids. CDR3 amino acids: CASSLGQSNQPQHF. The complete variable domain, with remaining parts taken from reference TRBV7-9 and TRBJ1-5, reads DTGVSQNPRHKITKRGQNVTFRCDPISEHNRLYWYRQTLGQGPEFLTYFQNEAQLEKSRLLSDRFSAERPKGSFSTLEIQRTEQGDSAMYLCASSLGQSNQPQHFGDGTRLSIL.

This chain joins TRBV4-2 and TRBJ1-5; TCRdb gives TRBD1 as the D gene, but with no DNA this cannot be confirmed. From germline, CDR1 is LGHNA and CDR2 YNFKEQ. The CDR3 runs to 16 residues. CDR3 amino acids: CASSRSTGAEDQPQHF.

V gene TRBV6-5 combines with J gene TRBJ2-1; checking the TCRdb D call of TRBD2 is not possible without DNA. Per the germline V gene, CDR1 is MNHEY and CDR2 is SVGAGI. The CDR3 extends over 18 amino acids. The CDR3 region is CASSYSILAGGTDNEQFF.

The V and J genes are TRBV29-1 and TRBJ2-7. Germline assignment: CDR1 SQVTM and CDR2 ANQGSEA. The CDR3 is made up of 11 amino acids. The CDR3 region is CSFSWTYEQYF.

The chain links TRBV5-1 to TRBJ1-5. The CDR3 length is 15 residues. The germline V gene encodes CDR1 SGHRS and CDR2 YFSETQ. This chain's CDR3 is CASILYGNSNQPQHF.

The rearrangement links TRBV29-1 to TRBJ2-2; TCRdb lists TRBD1, though no DNA is available to test this call. Germline values: CDR1 SQVTM, CDR2 ANQGSEA. The length of the CDR3 is 13 residues. CDR3 in amino acids: CSVVGTTAGELFF.

The genes are TRBV4-1 and TRBJ2-1; TCRdb outputs TRBD2, but without DNA this stays unchecked. Germline lookup yields CDR1 MGHRA and CDR2 YSYEKL. The CDR3 is 14 amino acids. CDR3 residues: CASSQRDSGTEQFF.

The chain couples TRBV29-1 to TRBJ1-5; TCRdb's D call, TRBD1, is unchecked because there is no DNA. The CDR3 runs to 11 residues. CDR1 and CDR2 (germline): SQVTM, ANQGSEA. The chain's CDR3 is CRLGTEMPQHF.

The J gene is TRBJ2-1, the V gene TRBV3-1; TCRdb names TRBD1, which stays unverified in the absence of DNA. Germline loops: CDR1 LGHDT, CDR2 YNNKEL (reference sequence). The CDR3 has 16 amino acids. CDR3 loop: CASSPSAGTLDDEQFF.

The J gene is TRBJ2-5, the V gene TRBV29-1; TCRdb reports TRBD1, a call that lacks DNA to check it against. This CDR3 has 12 residues. The V gene's germline CDR1 is SQVTM and CDR2 ANQGSEA. CDR3: CSVAGISETQYF. Together with reference TRBV29-1 and TRBJ2-5, the CDR3 gives the full variable domain: SAVISQKPSRDICQRGTSLTIQCQVDSQVTMMFWYRQQPGQSLTLIATANQGSEATYESGFVIDKFPISRPNLTFSTLTVSNMSPEDSSIYLCSVAGISETQYFGPGTRLLVL.

This chain links TRBV2 with TRBJ2-1. This CDR3 is 12 amino acids long. Germline CDR1 reads SNHLY; CDR2 reads FYNNEI. The CDR3 region is CASSDDNNEQFF. Variable domain in full (rest from reference TRBV2 and TRBJ2-1): EPEVTQTPSHQVTQMGQEVILRCVPISNHLYFYWYRQILGQKVEFLVSFYNNEISEKSEIFDDQFSVERPDGSNFTLKIRSTKLEDSAMYFCASSDDNNEQFFGPGTRLTVL.

V is TRBV7-9 and J is TRBJ1-1; TCRdb proposes TRBD1, but this gene call is untestable without DNA. Germline-derived CDR1 and CDR2 are SEHNR and FQNEAQ (reference sequence). This CDR3 spans 15 amino acids. The chain's CDR3 is CASSFLQGASTEAFF. The whole variable domain, filled in from reference TRBV7-9 and TRBJ1-1, reads DTGVSQNPRHKITKRGQNVTFRCDPISEHNRLYWYRQTLGQGPEFLTYFQNEAQLEKSRLLSDRFSAERPKGSFSTLEIQRTEQGDSAMYLCASSFLQGASTEAFFGQGTRLTVV.

This rearrangement joins TRBV29-1 to TRBJ1-6; TCRdb returns TRBD1, unconfirmable since there is no DNA. Per the germline V gene, CDR1 is SQVTM and CDR2 is ANQGSEA. This CDR3 comprises 14 residues. The CDR3 loop is CSYTPGQYNSPLHF.

The rearrangement links TRBV6-6 to TRBJ2-7; TCRdb gives TRBD1 as the D gene, but with no DNA this cannot be confirmed. The CDR3 has 14 residues. Germline V gives CDR1 MNHNY, CDR2 SVGAGI (reference sequence). CDR3: CASSYGQGAYEQYF.

The V gene is TRBV4-1, the J gene TRBJ2-1; TCRdb reports TRBD2, a call that lacks DNA to check it against. The CDR3 loop spans 13 amino acids. Per germline, CDR1 MGHRA and CDR2 YSYEKL. CDR3 loop: CASSQRESPEQFF.

The V call is TRBV27, the J call TRBJ1-5; TCRdb indicates TRBD1, and absent DNA this call remains unverified. The CDR3 has 18 residues. The V gene's germline CDR1 is MNHEY and CDR2 SMNVEV (reference sequence). CDR3 in amino acids: CASSLLFSGPGNNQPQHF.

The chain couples TRBV29-1 to TRBJ2-3. The CDR3 consists of 14 residues. The germline V gene has CDR1 SQVTM and CDR2 ANQGSEA. CDR3 sequence: CSVEEAASTDTQYF.

The chain combines TRBV12-3 or TRBV12-4 with TRBJ2-7; the D gene TCRdb calls, TRBD2, cannot be checked with no DNA. CDR3 length equals 17 residues. CDR3 protein: CASSLGGSIPLAYEQYF.